The 11 T cell receptor beta chains below come from one sample, sequenced in a study of PD-1 blockade in classical Hodgkin lymphoma. As to time point: cycle 4 day 1 (C4D1), after 6 weeks of nivolumab. Every patient experienced relapse after autologous stem cell transplantation, and brentuximab vedotin exposure varied. Profiling relied on immunoSEQ multiplex PCR, and the TCRdb table lists in-frame clones only, not all of them. The data contain 21,000 or so clones, approximately 88% of them seen just once; the ten biggest clones take up roughly 21%. Source: peripheral blood mononuclear cells (PBMCs), taken before the fourth cycle of nivolumab. The receptor source for this set is a human donor with classical Hodgkin lymphoma.

The chain carries TRBV6-6 and TRBJ1-1; TRBD1 matches at 7 bases. Germline trimming cut 5 bases from V and 1 base from J; bases unmatched to any gene: 7. CDR3 length equals 15 residues. Germline V CDR1 and CDR2: MNHNY, SVGAGI (reference sequence). The CDR3 protein is CASSLRQGGNTEAFF. CDR3 sequence (DNA): TGTGCCAGCAGTCTTAGACAGGGAGGGAACACTGAAGCTTTCTTT.

The V call is TRBV5-1, the J call TRBJ2-7; no reliable D call. The CDR3 contains 15 residues. CDR1 and CDR2 from the germline V gene are SGHRS and YFSETQ. V was clipped by 1 base and J by 0 bases, with 11 bases between them. The CDR3: CASSLTRRYSYEQYF. The CDR3 DNA is TGCGCCAGCAGCTTGACCCGACGGTACTCCTACGAGCAGTACTTC.

The CDR3 loop is CASRETGINTEAFF. The CDR3 DNA reads TGTGCCAGCAGAGAAACAGGGATTAACACTGAAGCTTTCTTT. The chain uses TRBV25-1 and TRBJ1-1; possibly TRBD1 for D (6 bases). The CDR3 is 14 amino acids. Germline CDR1 is MGHDK and CDR2 is SYGVNS. V gave up 6 bases and J gave up 2 bases, with 13 bases separating them.

V and J are TRBV7-6 and TRBJ2-3, with 13 bases that match TRBD2. Germline V gives CDR1 SGHVS, CDR2 FNYEAQ. Germline trimming cut 6 bases from V and 2 bases from J; bases unmatched to any gene: 5. The CDR3 spans 16 residues. The CDR3 coding sequence is TGTGCCAGCAGTTCTACTAGCGGGAGGGCCACAGATACGCAGTATTTT. It specifies CASSSTSGRATDTQYF.

The V gene is TRBV7-3, the J gene TRBJ2-3; D is perhaps TRBD1 or TRBD2 (5 bases each). The V and J ends lost 5 bases and 0 bases respectively, with 12 bases between them. From germline, CDR1 is SGHTA and CDR2 FQGTGA. This CDR3 is built from 15 residues. The CDR3 sequence is CASSDPGPSTDTQYF. The CDR3 bases are TGTGCCAGCAGCGATCCGGGACCCAGCACAGATACGCAGTATTTT.

V is TRBV11-1 and J is TRBJ1-2; 8 positions agree with TRBD1. The CDR3 runs to 16 residues. The junction had 15 bases not matched to a gene; V was cut back by 6 bases and J by 6 bases. Germline V lookup: CDR1 SGHAT, CDR2 FQDESV (reference sequence). The CDR3 bases are TGTGCCAGCAGAAGTGGTCTTCCTGGCAGGGGGCATGGCTACACCTTC. As protein: CASRSGLPGRGHGYTF.

The rearrangement uses TRBV5-1 and TRBJ2-2, with D possibly matching TRBD1 (7 bases). CDR3 length: 16 residues. Trimming left V 2 bases short and J 2 bases short, with 13 bases between. CDR1 and CDR2 (germline): SGHRS, YFSETQ. The DNA of the CDR3 is TGCGCCAGCAGCTTATTGGAGGGGGCAAACACCGGGGAGCTGTTTTTT. Translated: CASSLLEGANTGELFF.

The chain couples TRBV27 to TRBJ2-5; a weak D match, TRBD2 (6 bases). The CDR3 totals 14 residues. The V end was cut by 5 bases, the J end by 5 bases, with 15 bases between. The V gene's germline CDR1 is MNHEY and CDR2 SMNVEV (reference sequence). This CDR3 is CASSHRSEGETQYF. The CDR3 region has the DNA TGTGCCAGCAGTCACCGCTCGGAGGGGGAGACCCAGTACTTC.

This chain links TRBV5-1 with TRBJ1-4, with D hard to call. Trimming removed 0 bases at V and 4 bases at J, with 16 bases between. The CDR3 length is 17 residues. CDR1 is SGHRS, CDR2 YFSETQ, per germline. The CDR3 protein is CASSLGPKSHYNEKLFF. The CDR3 DNA follows: TGCGCCAGCAGCTTGGGACCGAAGTCCCATTATAATGAAAAACTGTTTTTT. Filled out from reference TRBV5-1 and TRBJ1-4, the complete variable domain reads KAGVTQTPRYLIKTRGQQVTLSCSPISGHRSVSWYQQTPGQGLQFLFEYFSETQRNKGNFPGRFSGRQFSNSRSEMNVSTLELGDSALYLCASSLGPKSHYNEKLFFGSGTQLSVL.

The chain links TRBV7-9 to TRBJ2-5, with TRBD2 as a possible D gene (6 bases). V was pared by 5 bases and J by 3 bases, with 16 bases between. Per germline, CDR1 SEHNR and CDR2 FQNEAQ (reference sequence). The CDR3 is 15 amino acids. CDR3 sequence (DNA): TGTGCCAGCAGCATTGCACTAGCTTCCAAAGAGACCCAGTACTTC. Translating it yields CASSIALASKETQYF.

This chain links TRBV14 with TRBJ2-7; D remains ambiguous. Germline V lookup: CDR1 SGHDN, CDR2 FVKESK. The CDR3 runs to 14 residues. V lost 2 bases to trimming and J lost 2 bases, with 10 bases between them. This CDR3 reads CASSQILGTYEQYF. CDR3 nucleotides: TGTGCCAGCAGCCAAATTCTGGGGACCTACGAGCAGTACTTC.